The 2 T cell receptor beta chains in this list originate from one sample, sequenced in a study of cytomegalovirus exposure and HLA in healthy donors. A multiplex PCR was run with 60 Vbeta primers and 13 Jbeta primers. TCRdb keeps only in-frame clones here, not all; method: immunoSEQ multiplex PCR. The repertoire holds about 200,000 clones, with around 79% as singletons. The sequencing sample was made of PBMCs. The receptors were sampled from a woman between 25 and 40 years old in good health and CMV-seropositive.

The chain recombines TRBV29-1 with TRBJ1-4, with 7 positions matching TRBD1. V gave up 7 bases and J gave up 4 bases; unmatched junction bases: 6. The CDR3 has 13 amino acids. Per germline, CDR1 SQVTM and CDR2 ANQGSEA. In nucleotides, the CDR3 is TGCAGCGCCGGGACAGAGAATAATGAAAAACTGTTTTTT. Translated: CSAGTENNEKLFF.

The chain employs TRBV30 and TRBJ2-7; TRBD1 aligns across 11 bases. This CDR3 has 16 residues. With 7 bases clipped from V and 2 bases from J, the junction kept 13 bases outside the gene matches. Germline loops: CDR1 GTSNPN, CDR2 SVGIG (reference sequence). The CDR3 reads CASSGDGTGGPYEQYF. CDR3 DNA: TGTGCCTCAAGCGGAGATGGGACAGGGGGTCCCTACGAGCAGTACTTC.